The 14 T cell receptor beta chains below all came from one sample that was sequenced in a study of shared T cell receptors in the human thymus. The assay was immunoSEQ multiplex PCR, and TCRdb's table has in-frame clones only and misses some. The top ten clones hold more than 0.008% of a sample with 720,000 or so clones, approximately 85% of them seen once. This sample also appeared in a second study, on human thymus T cells.

The specimen sequenced was thymocytes. These TCRs come from a girl under three years old with a congenital heart defect.

This clone was observed a single time. Here the CDR3 reads CASSLEGGQGVRGYTF. DNA of the CDR3: TGTGCCAGCAGCTTGGAGGGCGGACAGGGAGTCCGTGGCTACACCTTC. The chain has TRBV5-4 and TRBJ1-2, with TRBD1 matching over 8 bases. The V segment lost 0 bases and the J segment 7 bases; nucleotides outside the gene matches: 11. This CDR3 has 16 amino acids. Looked up from germline, CDR1 is SGHNT and CDR2 is YYREEE (reference sequence).

This clone was counted once. This rearrangement joins TRBV4-2 to TRBJ2-4; 12 positions match TRBD2. There are 17 residues in the CDR3. With V trimmed by 4 bases and J by 8 bases, 12 bases remained unmatched. Germline lookup yields CDR1 LGHNA and CDR2 YNFKEQ. In DNA, the CDR3 is TGTGCCAGCAGCCCAGCCGGACTAGCGGGGCCCCGGGACATTCAGTACTTC. It encodes CASSPAGLAGPRDIQYF.

This clone was observed once. The chain carries TRBV7-2 and TRBJ1-5, with 9 positions matching TRBD1. CDR3 length: 15 residues. With 5 bases clipped from V and 5 bases from J, the junction kept 7 bases outside the gene matches. Germline CDR1 SGHTA, CDR2 FQGNSA. CDR3 coding DNA: TGTGCCAGCAGCCCACCGGACAGGGGTGATCAGCCCCAGCATTTT. This translates into CASSPPDRGDQPQHF.

The chain recombines TRBV15 with TRBJ1-6, with 7 bases aligning to TRBD1. The CDR3 covers 15 residues. Looked up from germline, CDR1 is LNHNV and CDR2 is YYDKDF (reference sequence). V lost 3 bases, J lost 6 bases, and 5 bases stayed unmatched. CDR3 loop: CATSRFRDSNSPLHF. The CDR3 DNA reads as TGTGCCACCAGCAGGTTCCGGGACAGTAATTCACCCCTCCACTTT.

The chain has TRBV18 and TRBJ2-1; TRBD2 aligns across 7 bases. The CDR3 has 14 amino acids. Unmatched junction bases numbered 3, after V lost 3 bases and J lost 4 bases. CDR1 and CDR2 from the germline V gene are KGHSH and LQKENI. The CDR3 bases are TGTGCCAGCTCACCTACCGGGAGGTACAATGAGCAGTTCTTC. The encoded protein is CASSPTGRYNEQFF. The full variable domain, in which reference TRBV18 and TRBJ2-1 provide the parts outside the CDR3, is NAGVMQNPRHLVRRRGQEARLRCSPMKGHSHVYWYRQLPEEGLKFMVYLQKENIIDESGMPKERFSAEFPKEGPSILRIQQVVRGDSAAYFCASSPTGRYNEQFFGPGTRLTVL.

The chain is built from TRBV14 and TRBJ2-1; 8 bases align to TRBD2. After removal of 1 base from V and 0 bases from J, the junction contained 8 bases not matched to a gene. Germline V CDR1 and CDR2: SGHDN, FVKESK. The CDR3 is 18 amino acids. This CDR3 is CASSQGVPGGASYNEQFF. CDR3 coding DNA: TGTGCCAGCAGCCAAGGAGTCCCCGGGGGGGCCTCCTACAATGAGCAGTTCTTC.

The chain links TRBV7-9 to TRBJ1-6, with a possible D match to TRBD1 (5 bases). CDR1 is SEHNR, CDR2 FQNEAQ, per germline (reference sequence). The CDR3 runs to 16 residues. V was pared by 1 base and J by 8 bases, with 15 bases between. The CDR3 DNA reads TGTGCCAGCAGCTTAGGGATGGGGGAGGCCGATTCACCCCTCCACTTT. Amino acids: CASSLGMGEADSPLHF.

The chain combines TRBV19 with TRBJ1-1; unclear D gene. V lost 4 bases and J 8 bases, leaving 5 bases between the germline ends. Germline V gene sequence: CDR1 LNHDA, CDR2 SQIVND (reference sequence). This CDR3 is 10 amino acids long. CDR3 coding DNA: TGTGCCAGTAGTAGCCGGGAAGCTTTCTTT. Encoded protein: CASSSREAFF.

The table lists this clone with a few counts. Germline is not matched at one junction end, which may reflect a read error. This chain connects TRBV10-3 to TRBJ1-5; perhaps TRBD1 as D (6 bases). The CDR3 has 13 residues. CDR1 is ENHRY and CDR2 is SYGVKD in the germline V gene. The DNA for the CDR3 is TGTGCCGTCAGAAACAGGGCCCATCAGCCCCAGCATTTT. Encoded protein: CAVRNRAHQPQHF.

The genes are TRBV4-1 and TRBJ2-5, with TRBD2 identical over 11 bases. CDR1 MGHRA and CDR2 YSYEKL come from the germline V gene. This CDR3 is 21 amino acids long. V gave up 0 bases and J gave up 5 bases; unmatched junction bases: 20. CDR3 residues: CASSQDQGEDLAGGLYETQYF. The CDR3 nucleotides read TGCGCCAGCAGCCAAGATCAGGGGGAGGATCTAGCGGGGGGTTTATATGAGACCCAGTACTTC.

The chain uses TRBV7-6 and TRBJ2-7; 9 nucleotides align to TRBD1. V was pared by 5 bases and J by 5 bases, with 22 bases of the junction left unmatched. This CDR3 contains 19 residues. Looked up from germline, CDR1 is SGHVS and CDR2 is FNYEAQ. CDR3 nucleotide sequence: TGTGCCAGCAGCCCCGGACAGGGGACAGCTCCCCTAGACTTCCACGAGCAGTACTTC. This codes for CASSPGQGTAPLDFHEQYF.

Here the CDR3 reads CASSPRGGPYSYEQYF. The CDR3 nucleotides read TGTGCCAGCTCTCCCCGGGGGGGCCCCTACTCCTACGAGCAGTACTTC. This chain joins TRBV18 and TRBJ2-7; 8 nucleotides agree with TRBD2. The CDR3 sequence is 16 residues long. Trimming cost V 6 bases and J 0 bases; bases outside gene matches: 10. The germline CDR1 and CDR2 sequences are KGHSH and LQKENI.

The CDR3 sequence: CASSVSRQTRDTQYF. CDR3 bases: TGTGCCAGCAGCGTTTCCCGACAAACTCGAGATACGCAGTATTTT. The chain is built from TRBV9 and TRBJ2-3, with D uncertain. V lost 2 bases and J lost 5, with 15 bases in between. Germline V gives CDR1 SGDLS, CDR2 YYNGEE. The CDR3 runs to 15 residues.

The chain combines TRBV7-9 with TRBJ1-5; D is ambiguous. Germline V lookup: CDR1 SEHNR, CDR2 FQNEAQ (reference sequence). The CDR3 covers 14 residues. V shed 0 bases and J shed 3 bases, with 6 bases lying between them. In DNA form, the CDR3 reads TGTGCCAGCAGCTTAGCACAGAACAATCAGCCCCAGCATTTT. It encodes CASSLAQNNQPQHF.